The sequence of this T cell receptor (beta chain) was determined in a study of T cell clonotyping in hematopoietic cell transplantation. About the research overall: Recipients' pretransplant samples followed cytoreduction.

Profiled with immunoSEQ multiplex PCR; TCRdb holds only in-frame clones, not every one. The sample consists of more than 40,000 clones, about 85% of them appearing once. Overall study findings and caveats: After transplant, recipient diversity fell while pathologically expanded clonotypes grew through day 180. At the given depth, recipient repertoires were over 95% de novo clonotypes.

Turning to this clone: Its antigen is not identified.

Indicated time point: recipient sample about 28 days before transplant, after cytoreduction. Recipient blood drawn about 28 days pretransplant and days 30, 100, 180 after. The receptor was isolated from a man aged 55-75 years with acute myeloid leukemia. Some clones in this sample may be carry-over from other donors' samples. Sample: peripheral blood mononuclear cells, taken before stem cell transplant.

DNA for the CDR3: TGTGCCAGCAGTGATAAGGAGGCGGATACGCAGTATTTT. Its protein is CASSDKEADTQYF. The genes are TRBV6-4 and TRBJ2-3, with D perhaps TRBD2 (5 bases). Trimming left V 3 bases short and J 6 bases short, with 10 bases between. Germline values: CDR1 MRHNA, CDR2 SNTAGT. This CDR3 region has 13 residues.